The 11 T cell receptor beta chains in this list originate from one sample, sequenced in a study of blood T cell repertoires in COVID-19. The method was immunoSEQ multiplex PCR; TCRdb's version includes in-frame clones alone and lacks a portion of them. The table lists 300,000 to 400,000 clones, approximately 91% of them singletons. The material sequenced was PBMCs or T cells enriched from blood (not recorded which). The receptors were sampled from a man between 60 and 70 years old who had recovered from COVID-19.

The chain joins TRBV5-1 to TRBJ2-3; TRBD2 agrees at 7 bases. The CDR3 is 14 amino acids. In germline, CDR1 is SGHRS, CDR2 YFSETQ. V was clipped by 0 bases and J by 5 bases; unmatched bases: 3. CDR3 nucleotides: TGCGCCAGCAGCTTGGGAGGGAGGGGAGATACGCAGTATTTT. It yields the protein CASSLGGRGDTQYF. Together with reference TRBV5-1 and TRBJ2-3, the CDR3 gives the full variable domain: KAGVTQTPRYLIKTRGQQVTLSCSPISGHRSVSWYQQTPGQGLQFLFEYFSETQRNKGNFPGRFSGRQFSNSRSEMNVSTLELGDSALYLCASSLGGRGDTQYFGPGTRLTVL.

J is TRBJ2-3 and V is TRBV5-1, with 9 bases aligning to TRBD2. The ends lost 2 bases at V and 4 bases at J; junction bases unmatched: 8. The CDR3 is 16 residues long. Germline V gives CDR1 SGHRS, CDR2 YFSETQ. In nucleotides, the CDR3 is TGCGCCAGCAGCTTCAGGGCTAGCGGGACTCCAGATACGCAGTATTTT. This codes for CASSFRASGTPDTQYF.

The chain recombines TRBV6-5 with TRBJ2-3; perhaps TRBD2 as D (5 bases). The CDR3 extends over 14 amino acids. V lost 10 bases and J lost 2, with 16 bases in between. Germline V gene lookup returns CDR1 MNHEY and CDR2 SVGAGI. CDR3 DNA: TGTGCCACACGTGGGAGCGGAAACACAGATACGCAGTATTTT. Its translation: CATRGSGNTDTQYF.

This rearrangement joins TRBV6-6 to TRBJ1-1; no clear D. The V end lost 6 bases, the J end lost 1 base, and 6 bases lay between the germline ends. CDR1 and CDR2 (germline): MNHNY, SVGAGI (reference sequence). The CDR3 has 12 amino acids. CDR3 nucleotides: TGTGCCAGCAGCGTCAGGAACACTGAAGCTTTCTTT. It is translated as CASSVRNTEAFF.

The V gene is TRBV19, the J gene TRBJ1-1, with a tentative D call TRBD1 (6 bases). CDR1 LNHDA and CDR2 SQIVND come from the germline V gene (reference sequence). V was shortened by 9 bases and J by 1 base, with 18 bases between the two germline ends. The CDR3 is 15 amino acids. The CDR3 sequence is CASGIGATGNTEAFF. The CDR3 nucleotides read TGTGCCAGCGGAATAGGGGCGACAGGGAACACTGAAGCTTTCTTT.

The genes are TRBV27 and TRBJ1-5, with TRBD1 as a possible D gene (6 bases). CDR3 length: 18 amino acids. Per germline, CDR1 MNHEY and CDR2 SMNVEV (reference sequence). V was pared by 6 bases and J by 2 bases, with 23 bases between. The CDR3 is CASSESLQGWIGNQPQHF. The CDR3 DNA is TGTGCCAGCAGCGAATCTTTACAGGGCTGGATTGGCAATCAGCCCCAGCATTTT.

The chain combines TRBV5-1 with TRBJ1-1, with D perhaps TRBD1 (6 bases). Germline CDR1 reads SGHRS; CDR2 reads YFSETQ. The CDR3 has 13 amino acids. Trimming removed 5 bases from V and 6 bases from J, with 14 bases in between. DNA for the CDR3: TGCGCCAGCAGACAGGTACAGGGCTCTGAAGCTTTCTTT. Its protein product is CASRQVQGSEAFF.

The rearrangement links TRBV6-1 to TRBJ1-1, with 7 positions matching TRBD1. Germline trimming cut 3 bases from V and 3 bases from J; bases unmatched to any gene: 4. Germline assignment: CDR1 MNHNS and CDR2 SASEGT. The CDR3 has 14 residues. The CDR3 reads CASSEAGGYTEAFF. CDR3 DNA sequence: TGTGCCAGCAGTGAGGCAGGGGGATACACTGAAGCTTTCTTT.

CDR3 protein: CATSRAQGTLHYGYTF. The CDR3 DNA reads as TGTGCCACCAGCAGAGCACAGGGGACGCTCCACTATGGCTACACCTTC. The rearrangement joins TRBV15 to TRBJ1-2, with 7 bases identical to TRBD1. J gave up 3 bases and V 1 base, and 8 bases lay outside the gene matches. The CDR3 contains 16 residues. In germline, CDR1 is LNHNV, CDR2 YYDKDF (reference sequence).

The V and J genes are TRBV9 and TRBJ1-3; TRBD1 matches 7 bases. This CDR3 is 16 amino acids long. Germline CDR1 SGDLS, CDR2 YYNGEE. The V segment lost 3 bases and the J segment 0 bases; nucleotides outside the gene matches: 6. CDR3: CASSATGASSGNTIYF. For the CDR3, the DNA is TGTGCCAGCAGCGCCACAGGGGCTAGCTCTGGAAACACCATATATTTT.

The chain joins TRBV6-5 to TRBJ1-5; D perhaps matches TRBD1 (5 bases). With 6 bases removed from V and 0 bases from J, the gap between germline ends came to 12 bases. Looked up from germline, CDR1 is MNHEY and CDR2 is SVGAGI. The CDR3 consists of 15 residues. The CDR3: CASRKGRDSNQPQHF. The CDR3, as DNA: TGTGCCAGCAGGAAAGGCAGGGATAGCAATCAGCCCCAGCATTTT.